The 18 T cell receptor beta chains reported below all come from one sample, sequenced in a study of cytomegalovirus exposure and HLA in healthy donors. The PCR was carried out with 60 Vbeta primers and 13 Jbeta primers. Clones were sequenced by immunoSEQ multiplex PCR, and TCRdb holds only the in-frame ones, with some missing. This sample yields 140,000 to 150,000 clones, of which roughly 79% are seen a single time; roughly 6.3% belongs to the top ten. Sequencing was performed on PBMCs. All receptors come from a woman in her thirties or forties in good health and CMV-seropositive.

This clone came up once. The chain is built from TRBV18 and TRBJ1-5; TRBD1 might be the D (6 bases). Trimming took 1 base from V and 7 from J, leaving 11 bases between them. The germline CDR1 and CDR2 sequences are KGHSH and LQKENI. This CDR3 spans 14 amino acids. This chain's CDR3 is CASSPRTGWQPQHF. The CDR3 DNA is TGTGCCAGCTCACCACGCACAGGGTGGCAGCCCCAGCATTTT.

With regard to this clone: At one end the junction does not follow the germline gene, possibly because of a read error. The chain has TRBV6-5 and TRBJ1-5; D is perhaps TRBD1 (6 bases). The CDR3 is 16 amino acids. From germline, CDR1 is MNHEY and CDR2 SVGAGI. The CDR3 coding sequence is TGTGTCAGCAGTTTTGCGGACAGAAATAGCAATCAGCCCCAGCATTTT. The encoded protein is CVSSFADRNSNQPQHF.

The J gene is TRBJ2-7, the V gene TRBV28; possible D gene TRBD2, 6 bases. The CDR3 length is 14 residues. V was trimmed by 3 bases and J by 3 bases, leaving 12 bases between them. Germline V gene data show CDR1 as MDHEN and CDR2 as SYDVKM. The CDR3 bases are TGTGCCAGCAGTTTCCCCTCGGGAGACTACGAGCAGTACTTC. Translated: CASSFPSGDYEQYF.

The genes are TRBV28 and TRBJ2-5, with a tentative D call TRBD2 (6 bases). The J call may be faulty, since TRBJ2-7 better matches the DNA end. Germline-derived CDR1 and CDR2 are MDHEN and SYDVKM. The CDR3 totals 16 residues. CDR3 DNA: TGTGCCAGCAACCATTACGCGGGGCCCAGCTCCTACGAGCAGTACTTC. Its protein product is CASNHYAGPSSYEQYF.

This rearrangement joins TRBV30 to TRBJ2-1; TRBD1 matches 10 bases. Germline loops: CDR1 GTSNPN, CDR2 SVGIG (reference sequence). This CDR3 is 14 amino acids long. The J segment lost 2 bases and the V segment lost 4 bases, leaving 2 bases of the junction unmatched. The CDR3 reads CAWKGTGAYNEQFF. The CDR3 DNA sequence: TGTGCCTGGAAAGGGACAGGGGCCTACAATGAGCAGTTCTTC.

The chain joins TRBV2 to TRBJ1-4; 8 bases match TRBD1. V lost 3 bases and J lost 8; bases outside the gene matches: 5. CDR3 length: 14 amino acids. CDR1 and CDR2 (germline): SNHLY, FYNNEI. The DNA of the CDR3 is TGTGCCAGCAGTGACCGGGACAGGATAGAAAAACTGTTTTTT. Amino acid sequence: CASSDRDRIEKLFF.

The chain combines TRBV5-6 with TRBJ2-7; D gene uncertain. The CDR3 has 15 amino acids. CDR1 and CDR2 from the germline V gene are SGHDT and YYEEEE. Trimming pared 0 bases from V and 2 bases from J, leaving 12 bases between. The CDR3 sequence: CASSLEPGPTYEQYF. CDR3 sequence (DNA): TGTGCCAGCAGCTTGGAGCCAGGTCCCACCTACGAGCAGTACTTC.

The rearrangement links TRBV30 to TRBJ1-5, with D unclear. The V and J ends lost 1 base and 0 bases respectively, with 7 bases between them. Germline V CDR1 and CDR2: GTSNPN, SVGIG (reference sequence). CDR3 length: 14 amino acids. The CDR3 DNA reads as TGTGCCTGGAGTGCAGGAAATAGCAATCAGCCCCAGCATTTT. Amino acid sequence: CAWSAGNSNQPQHF.

The V call is TRBV5-1, the J call TRBJ2-3, with D possibly being TRBD2 (5 bases). CDR1 is SGHRS, CDR2 YFSETQ, per germline. This CDR3 is 16 amino acids long. V dropped 3 bases and J dropped 5 bases, with 19 bases sitting between them. This CDR3 reads CASSSVGPAGGDTQYF. The CDR3 coding sequence is TGCGCCAGCAGCTCCGTCGGCCCGGCGGGTGGAGATACGCAGTATTTT.

This clone was found once. The rearrangement joins TRBV4-2 to TRBJ1-2, with 9 bases identical to TRBD1. The CDR3 is 14 amino acids. Germline CDR1 LGHNA, CDR2 YNFKEQ. The junction had 2 bases not matched to a gene; V was cut back by 0 bases and J by 6 bases. Here the CDR3 DNA reads TGTGCCAGCAGCCAAGAAAGGACAGGGGATGGCTACACCTTC. Protein product: CASSQERTGDGYTF.

This clone came up once. V is TRBV30 and J is TRBJ1-2, with TRBD1 matching over 10 bases. The V gene end was trimmed by 2 bases and the J gene end by 6 bases; junction bases not matched to a gene: 9. Germline assignment: CDR1 GTSNPN and CDR2 SVGIG (reference sequence). The CDR3 is made up of 15 amino acids. The CDR3, as DNA: TGTGCCTGGAGTTTAGACAGGGGGCGCGAGGATGGCTACACCTTC. This sequence encodes CAWSLDRGREDGYTF.

This rearrangement joins TRBV10-2 to TRBJ1-5; possible D gene TRBD1, 5 bases. There are 13 residues in the CDR3. Trimming cost V 8 bases and J 7 bases, with 15 bases left between them. The germline V gene encodes CDR1 WSHSY and CDR2 SAAADI. CDR3 DNA: TGCGCCAGCGTTGGCAGGGAGGGGCAGCCCCAGCATTTT. It is translated as CASVGREGQPQHF.

The V call is TRBV9, the J call TRBJ1-6; tentatively, D is TRBD1 (5 bases). Trimming removed 0 bases from V and 9 bases from J, with 10 bases in between. The CDR3 loop spans 14 amino acids. Germline CDR1 is SGDLS and CDR2 is YYNGEE. The CDR3 is CASSVGPGGSPLHF. The CDR3 DNA follows: TGTGCCAGCAGCGTAGGGCCCGGGGGTTCACCCCTCCACTTT.

The gene calls are TRBV5-1 and TRBJ2-7; 9 bases map to TRBD2. The V and J ends lost 4 bases and 4 bases, in that order; junction bases with no gene match: 6. The CDR3 loop spans 14 amino acids. Germline loops: CDR1 SGHRS, CDR2 YFSETQ. The CDR3 DNA reads TGCGCCAGCAGCGAACCTAGCGGGGTGTACGAGCAGTACTTC. As protein: CASSEPSGVYEQYF.

The V and J genes are TRBV7-9 and TRBJ2-5; D is ambiguous. The germline V gene encodes CDR1 SEHNR and CDR2 FQNEAQ (reference sequence). Trimming cost V 2 bases and J 1 base, with 11 bases left between them. The CDR3 totals 15 residues. In DNA, the CDR3 is TGTGCCAGCAGCTTAAATCTCGTGGCCCAAGAGACCCAGTACTTC. This encodes CASSLNLVAQETQYF.

The chain joins TRBV2 to TRBJ2-4, with D unclear. CDR1 and CDR2 from the germline V gene are SNHLY and FYNNEI. This CDR3 region has 12 residues. The V gene lost 10 bases and the J gene lost 0 bases, with 7 bases spanning the gap. This CDR3 is CATSLAKNIQYF. The CDR3 region has the DNA TGTGCCACTTCTCTAGCCAAAAACATTCAGTACTTC. Variable domain in full (rest from reference TRBV2 and TRBJ2-4): EPEVTQTPSHQVTQMGQEVILRCVPISNHLYFYWYRQILGQKVEFLVSFYNNEISEKSEIFDDQFSVERPDGSNFTLKIRSTKLEDSAMYFCATSLAKNIQYFGAGTRLSVL.

The chain recombines TRBV7-9 with TRBJ2-7; 7 bases map to TRBD2. V trimming: 5 bases; J trimming: 3 bases; junction bases outside the gene matches: 7. CDR1 is SEHNR, CDR2 FQNEAQ, per germline (reference sequence). The CDR3 length is 14 residues. The CDR3 DNA is TGTGCCAGCAGCCCAAGCGGGGCCGACTACGAGCAGTACTTC. As protein: CASSPSGADYEQYF.

This rearrangement joins TRBV7-9 to TRBJ2-1, with TRBD2 matching over 9 bases. Germline CDR1 and CDR2: SEHNR and FQNEAQ (reference sequence). V shed 1 base and J 6 bases; nucleotides not matched to a gene: 4. The CDR3 extends over 15 amino acids. CDR3 loop: CASSLVGGGANEQFF. The CDR3 DNA is TGTGCCAGCAGCTTAGTAGGCGGGGGGGCCAATGAGCAGTTCTTC.